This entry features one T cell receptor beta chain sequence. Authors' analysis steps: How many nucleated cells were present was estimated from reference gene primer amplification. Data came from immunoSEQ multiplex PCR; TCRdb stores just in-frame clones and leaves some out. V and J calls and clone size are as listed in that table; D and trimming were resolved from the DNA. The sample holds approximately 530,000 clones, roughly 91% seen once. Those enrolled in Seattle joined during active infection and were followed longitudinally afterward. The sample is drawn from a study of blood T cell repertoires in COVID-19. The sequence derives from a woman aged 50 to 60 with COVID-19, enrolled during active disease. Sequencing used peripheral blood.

CDR3 residues: CASRIAGVSTDTQYF. CDR3 coding DNA: TGTGCCAGCAGGATAGCGGGGGTTAGCACAGATACGCAGTATTTT. The genes are TRBV6-5 and TRBJ2-3, with 9 bases identical to TRBD2. CDR1 MNHEY and CDR2 SVGAGI come from the germline V gene. The CDR3 contains 15 residues. V lost 6 bases, J lost 0 bases, and 4 bases stayed unmatched.